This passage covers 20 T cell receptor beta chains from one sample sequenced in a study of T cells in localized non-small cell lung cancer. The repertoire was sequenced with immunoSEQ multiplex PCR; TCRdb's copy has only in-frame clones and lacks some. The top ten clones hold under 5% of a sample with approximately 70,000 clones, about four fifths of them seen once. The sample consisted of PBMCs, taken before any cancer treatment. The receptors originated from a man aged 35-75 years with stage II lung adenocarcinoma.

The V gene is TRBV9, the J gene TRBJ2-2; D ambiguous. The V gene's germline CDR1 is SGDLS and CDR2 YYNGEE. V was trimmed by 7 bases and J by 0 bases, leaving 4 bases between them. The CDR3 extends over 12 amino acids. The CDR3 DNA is TGTGCCAGCCAAACGAACACCGGGGAGCTGTTTTTT. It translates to CASQTNTGELFF.

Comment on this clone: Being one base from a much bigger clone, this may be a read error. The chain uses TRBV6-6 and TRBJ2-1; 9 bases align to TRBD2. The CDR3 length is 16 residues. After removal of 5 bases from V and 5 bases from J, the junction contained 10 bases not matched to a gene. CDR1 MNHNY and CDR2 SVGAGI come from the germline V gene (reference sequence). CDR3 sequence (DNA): TGTGCCAGCAGTCCGCCCGGGACTAGCAGGGACAATGAGCAGTTCTTC. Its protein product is CASSPPGTSRDNEQFF.

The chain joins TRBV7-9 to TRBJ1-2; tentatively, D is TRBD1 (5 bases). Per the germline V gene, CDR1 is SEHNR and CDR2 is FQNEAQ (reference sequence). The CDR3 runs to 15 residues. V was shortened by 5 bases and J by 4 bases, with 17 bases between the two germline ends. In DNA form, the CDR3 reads TGTGCCAGCAGCCCAGCCGGGACGTGGGTCTATGGCTACACCTTC. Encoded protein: CASSPAGTWVYGYTF.

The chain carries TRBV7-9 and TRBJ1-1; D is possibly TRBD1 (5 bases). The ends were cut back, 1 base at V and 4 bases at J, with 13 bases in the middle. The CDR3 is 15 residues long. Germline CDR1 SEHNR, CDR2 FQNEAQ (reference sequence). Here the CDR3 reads CASSLEAGLGTEAFF. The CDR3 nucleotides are TGTGCCAGCAGCTTAGAAGCGGGGCTGGGCACTGAAGCTTTCTTT.

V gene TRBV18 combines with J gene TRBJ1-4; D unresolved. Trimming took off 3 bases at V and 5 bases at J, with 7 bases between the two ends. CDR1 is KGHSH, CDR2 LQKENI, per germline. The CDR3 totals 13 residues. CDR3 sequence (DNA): TGTGCCAGCTCACCCGATGTGAATGAAAAACTGTTTTTT. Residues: CASSPDVNEKLFF.

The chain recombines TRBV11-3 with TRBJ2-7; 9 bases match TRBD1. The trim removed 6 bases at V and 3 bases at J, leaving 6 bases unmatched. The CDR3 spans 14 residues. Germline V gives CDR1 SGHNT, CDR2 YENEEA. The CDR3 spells CASSPRQGVYEQYF. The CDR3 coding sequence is TGTGCCAGCAGTCCACGACAGGGGGTCTACGAGCAGTACTTC. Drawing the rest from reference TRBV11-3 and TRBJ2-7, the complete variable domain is EAGVVQSPRYKIIEKKQPVAFWCNPISGHNTLYWYLQNLGQGPELLIRYENEEAVDDSQLPKDRFSAERLKGVDSTLKIQPAELGDSAVYLCASSPRQGVYEQYFGPGTRLTVT.

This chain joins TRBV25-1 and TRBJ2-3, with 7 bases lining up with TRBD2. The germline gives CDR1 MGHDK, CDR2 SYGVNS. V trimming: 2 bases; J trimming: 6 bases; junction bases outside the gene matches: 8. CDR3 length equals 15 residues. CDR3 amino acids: CASSEGGGKGDTQYF. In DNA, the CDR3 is TGTGCCAGCAGTGAAGGGGGGGGAAAAGGGGATACGCAGTATTTT. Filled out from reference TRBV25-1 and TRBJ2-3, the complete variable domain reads EADIYQTPRYLVIGTGKKITLECSQTMGHDKMYWYQQDPGMELHLIHYSYGVNSTEKGDLSSESTVSRIRTEHFPLTLESARPSHTSQYLCASSEGGGKGDTQYFGPGTRLTVL.

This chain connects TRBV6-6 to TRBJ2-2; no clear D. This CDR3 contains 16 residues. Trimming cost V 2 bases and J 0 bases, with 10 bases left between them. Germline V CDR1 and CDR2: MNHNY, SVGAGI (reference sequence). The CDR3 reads CASSYEAESNTGELFF. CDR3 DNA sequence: TGTGCCAGCAGTTACGAGGCAGAATCGAACACCGGGGAGCTGTTTTTT.

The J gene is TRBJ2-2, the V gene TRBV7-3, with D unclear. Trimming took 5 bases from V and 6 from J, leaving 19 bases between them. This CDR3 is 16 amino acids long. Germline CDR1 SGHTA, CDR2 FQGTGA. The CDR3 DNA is TGTGCCAGCAGCCTCGTGGGCCGAATCCAACCCGGGGAGCTGTTTTTT. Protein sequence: CASSLVGRIQPGELFF.

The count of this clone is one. In DNA form, the CDR3 reads TGTGCCTGGAGTCGTGTGGGCTACGAGCAGTACTTC. Its translation: CAWSRVGYEQYF. The V gene is TRBV30, the J gene TRBJ2-7, with unresolved D. V was shortened by 2 bases and J by 3 bases, with 8 bases between the two germline ends. Per germline, CDR1 GTSNPN and CDR2 SVGIG (reference sequence). The CDR3 runs 12 residues.

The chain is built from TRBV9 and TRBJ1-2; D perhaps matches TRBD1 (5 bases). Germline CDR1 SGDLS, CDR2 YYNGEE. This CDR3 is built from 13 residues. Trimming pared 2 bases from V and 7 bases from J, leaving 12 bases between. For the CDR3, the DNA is TGTGCCAGCAGCGTTGGGACGCGGGGTGGCTACACCTTC. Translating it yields CASSVGTRGGYTF.

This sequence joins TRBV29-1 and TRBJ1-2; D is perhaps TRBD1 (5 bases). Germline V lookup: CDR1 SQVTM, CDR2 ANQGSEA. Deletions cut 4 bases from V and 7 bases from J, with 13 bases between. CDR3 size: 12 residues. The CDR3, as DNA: TGCAGCGTTGCGGGCTCGGGGGGTGGCTACACCTTC. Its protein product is CSVAGSGGGYTF.

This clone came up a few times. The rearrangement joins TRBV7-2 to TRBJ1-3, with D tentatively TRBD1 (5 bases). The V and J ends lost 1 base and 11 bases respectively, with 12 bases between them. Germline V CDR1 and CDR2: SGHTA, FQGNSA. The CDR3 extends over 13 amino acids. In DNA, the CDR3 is TGTGCCAGCAGCTTAGGGCTCCGAGGGGCCATATATTTT. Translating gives CASSLGLRGAIYF.

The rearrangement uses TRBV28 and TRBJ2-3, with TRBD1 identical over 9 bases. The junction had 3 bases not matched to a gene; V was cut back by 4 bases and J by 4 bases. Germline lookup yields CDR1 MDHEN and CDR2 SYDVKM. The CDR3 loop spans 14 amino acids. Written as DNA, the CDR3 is TGTGCCAGCAGTTCGGGACAGGGCCCAGATACGCAGTATTTT. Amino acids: CASSSGQGPDTQYF. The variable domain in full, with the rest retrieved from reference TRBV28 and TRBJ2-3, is DVKVTQSSRYLVKRTGEKVFLECVQDMDHENMFWYRQDPGLGLRLIYFSYDVKMKEKGDIPEGYSVSREKKERFSLILESASTNQTSMYLCASSSGQGPDTQYFGPGTRLTVL.

The CDR3 coding sequence is TGTGCCAGCAGTGAAGCGGGGGACATTGGCTACGAGCAGTACTTC. Its protein is CASSEAGDIGYEQYF. The V call is TRBV2, the J call TRBJ2-7; a weak D match, TRBD1 (6 bases). The germline V and J ends were trimmed by 0 bases and 3 bases, with 12 bases remaining between them. This CDR3 is built from 15 residues. From germline, CDR1 is SNHLY and CDR2 FYNNEI.

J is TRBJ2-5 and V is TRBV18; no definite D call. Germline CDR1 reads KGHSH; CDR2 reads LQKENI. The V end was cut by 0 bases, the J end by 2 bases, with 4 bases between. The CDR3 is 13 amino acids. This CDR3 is CASSPPGQETQYF. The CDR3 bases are TGTGCCAGCTCACCACCTGGGCAAGAGACCCAGTACTTC.

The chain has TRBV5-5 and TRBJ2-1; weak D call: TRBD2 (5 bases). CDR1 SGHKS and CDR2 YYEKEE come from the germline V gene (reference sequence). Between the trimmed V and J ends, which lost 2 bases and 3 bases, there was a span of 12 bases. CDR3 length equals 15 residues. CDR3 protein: CASSLQAALYNEQFF. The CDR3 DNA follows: TGTGCCAGCAGCTTACAAGCGGCCCTCTACAATGAGCAGTTCTTC.

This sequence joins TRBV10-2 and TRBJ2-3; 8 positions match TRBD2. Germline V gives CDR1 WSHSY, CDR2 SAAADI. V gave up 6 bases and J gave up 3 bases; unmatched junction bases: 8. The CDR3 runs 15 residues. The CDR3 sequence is CASRVGLGLTDTQYF. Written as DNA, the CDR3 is TGCGCCAGCAGGGTGGGACTAGGCTTGACAGATACGCAGTATTTT.

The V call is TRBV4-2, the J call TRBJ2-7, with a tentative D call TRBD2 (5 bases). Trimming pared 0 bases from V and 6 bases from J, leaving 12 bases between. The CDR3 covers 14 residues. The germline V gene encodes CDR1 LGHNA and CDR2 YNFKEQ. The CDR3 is CASSQELGQGEQYF. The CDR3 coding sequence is TGTGCCAGCAGCCAAGAACTAGGTCAAGGCGAGCAGTACTTC.

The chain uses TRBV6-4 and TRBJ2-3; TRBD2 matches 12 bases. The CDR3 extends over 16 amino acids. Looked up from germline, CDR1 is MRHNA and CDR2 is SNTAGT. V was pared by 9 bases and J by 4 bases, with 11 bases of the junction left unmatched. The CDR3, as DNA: TGTGCCAGAGAACCGACTAGCGGGAGAGGTTCAGATACGCAGTATTTT. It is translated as CAREPTSGRGSDTQYF.